The clone carrying this TCR beta chain has only one observation. Repertoires were generated with immunoSEQ multiplex PCR, while TCRdb's copy carries only in-frame clones and drops some. The table shows 120,000 to 150,000 clones, with about 86% occurring only once. The sample originates from a study of blood T cell repertoires in COVID-19. Study-wide context: COVID-19 samples, acute and convalescent, were from the United States, Italy and Spain. Nucleic acid was either cDNA or gDNA, and it came from T cells, B-cell-depleted T cells, or PBMCs.

The CDR3 has 13 amino acids. After removal of 1 base from V and 10 bases from J, the junction contained 7 bases not matched to a gene. The chain joins TRBV12-3 or TRBV12-4 to TRBJ2-7; 7 nucleotides align to TRBD2. This TCR derives from a woman aged 35 to 49 with acute or convalescent COVID-19. Specimen: peripheral blood. This chain's CDR3 is CASSLGAGVIQYF. CDR3 in DNA: TGTGCCAGCAGTTTAGGGGCGGGAGTAATTCAGTACTTC.